The 10 T cell receptor beta chains in this list originate from one sample, sequenced in a study of vaccination effects on CD4 cells after COVID-19. These receptors' antigens are unknown. Here immunoSEQ multiplex PCR was the method, and the copy in TCRdb shows in-frame clones only, minus some. The sample includes about 27,000 clones, about 84% of them seen just once. Peptide-pool stimulation followed by sequencing identified expanded antigen-specific CD4+ clonotypes in the ViraFEST assay. Culture lasted 10 days before CD4+ T cell isolation. SARS-CoV-2 infected the person between March and December 2020, as confirmed by PCR. This specimen was CD4+ T cells from PBMCs cultured with HCoV-NL63 spike peptides, taken before COVID-19 vaccination. The receptor source for this set is a human donor who had a prior SARS-CoV-2 infection.

The V call is TRBV18, the J call TRBJ2-1; D unclear. Germline V CDR1 and CDR2: KGHSH, LQKENI. V lost 2 bases and J 5 bases, leaving 4 bases between the germline ends. CDR3 length: 12 amino acids. The chain's CDR3 is CASSPTNNEQFF. In nucleotides, the CDR3 is TGTGCCAGCTCACCAACCAACAATGAGCAGTTCTTC.

V gene TRBV6-5 combines with J gene TRBJ2-3; TRBD2 aligns across 11 bases. This CDR3 is 16 amino acids long. V dropped 0 bases and J dropped 6; count of bases not matched to a gene: 5. CDR1 is MNHEY and CDR2 is SVGAGI in the germline V gene. CDR3 sequence reads: CASSYSTSGVFDTQYF. In DNA, the CDR3 is TGTGCCAGCAGTTACTCGACTAGCGGGGTGTTTGATACGCAGTATTTT.

This clone was recorded once. This rearrangement joins TRBV5-6 to TRBJ1-1; a possible D gene is TRBD1 (5 bases). The CDR3 consists of 15 residues. CDR1 and CDR2 from the germline V gene are SGHDT and YYEEEE. The V end was cut by 4 bases, the J end by 6 bases, with 19 bases between. Here the CDR3 DNA reads TGTGCCAGCAGCCCCCTGGGCAGGGTGACCCCTGAAGCTTTCTTT. This gives the protein CASSPLGRVTPEAFF.

The V gene is TRBV28, the J gene TRBJ2-5; maybe TRBD2 (5 bases). CDR1 and CDR2 (germline): MDHEN, SYDVKM. There are 13 residues in the CDR3. V was cut by 2 bases and J by 5 bases, with 9 bases left in between. The CDR3 nucleotides read TGTGCCAGCAGTTTAGGAGGACCGGAGACCCAGTACTTC. It is translated as CASSLGGPETQYF.

V usage is TRBV30 and J usage is TRBJ2-3; 9 bases fit TRBD2. This CDR3 is 18 amino acids long. The germline V gene encodes CDR1 GTSNPN and CDR2 SVGIG (reference sequence). J gave up 2 bases and V 2 bases, and 14 bases lay outside the gene matches. The CDR3 protein is CAWSREQRGGGATDTQYF. The CDR3 bases are TGTGCCTGGAGTCGAGAGCAACGGGGCGGGGGGGCCACAGATACGCAGTATTTT.

J is TRBJ1-2 and V is TRBV18; 7 bases are a match to TRBD1. The germline gives CDR1 KGHSH, CDR2 LQKENI. The junction had 5 bases not matched to a gene; V was cut back by 4 bases and J by 0 bases. CDR3 size: 15 residues. This CDR3 reads CASSLRTGPNYGYTF. The CDR3 DNA is TGTGCCAGCTCACTCCGGACAGGACCTAACTATGGCTACACCTTC.

This chain joins TRBV30 and TRBJ1-3; D uncertain. The CDR3 is 15 amino acids. Germline CDR1 reads GTSNPN; CDR2 reads SVGIG (reference sequence). Between the trimmed V and J ends, which lost 2 bases and 0 bases, there was a span of 11 bases. CDR3 region: CAWSYGRASGNTIYF. Written as DNA, the CDR3 is TGTGCCTGGAGTTATGGCAGAGCCTCTGGAAACACCATATATTTT.

The chain has TRBV18 and TRBJ1-3, with D possibly TRBD1 on 5 matching bases. Germline V gene sequence: CDR1 KGHSH, CDR2 LQKENI. V was pared by 6 bases and J by 2 bases, with 14 bases between. The CDR3 is 15 residues long. The CDR3 nucleotides read TGTGCCAGCTCGCAGGCCGGGACGGCTGGAAACACCATATATTTT. Its protein product is CASSQAGTAGNTIYF.

There are a few counts of this clone. The J gene is TRBJ2-7, the V gene TRBV12-3 or TRBV12-4; 8 nucleotides agree with TRBD2. The CDR3 is 13 amino acids. The V and J ends lost 5 bases and 8 bases, in that order; junction bases with no gene match: 8. The chain's CDR3 is CASSPGLAVKQYF. The CDR3, as DNA: TGTGCCAGCAGTCCAGGACTAGCAGTAAAGCAGTACTTC.

This clone has a handful of counts. The V and J genes are TRBV19 and TRBJ1-2; D gene uncertain. In germline, CDR1 is LNHDA, CDR2 SQIVND (reference sequence). Trimming left V 2 bases short and J 2 bases short, with 6 bases between. There are 13 residues in the CDR3. The CDR3 sequence is CASSIRVNYGYTF. As DNA, the CDR3 is TGTGCCAGTAGTATACGTGTAAACTATGGCTACACCTTC. The full variable domain, in which reference TRBV19 and TRBJ1-2 provide the parts outside the CDR3, is DGGITQSPKYLFRKEGQNVTLSCEQNLNHDAMYWYRQDPGQGLRLIYYSQIVNDFQKGDIAEGYSVSREKKESFPLTVTSAQKNPTAFYLCASSIRVNYGYTFGSGTRLTVV.